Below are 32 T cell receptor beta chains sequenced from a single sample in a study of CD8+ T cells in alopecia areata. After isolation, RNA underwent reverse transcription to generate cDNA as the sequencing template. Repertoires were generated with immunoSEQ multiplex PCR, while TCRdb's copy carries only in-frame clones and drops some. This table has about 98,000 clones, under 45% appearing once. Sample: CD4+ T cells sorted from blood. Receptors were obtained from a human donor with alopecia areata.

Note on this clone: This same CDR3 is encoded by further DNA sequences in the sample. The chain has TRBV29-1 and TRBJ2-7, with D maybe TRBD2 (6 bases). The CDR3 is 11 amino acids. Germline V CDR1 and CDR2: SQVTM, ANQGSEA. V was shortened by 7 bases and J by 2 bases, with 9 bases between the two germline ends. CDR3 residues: CSGGVAYEQYF. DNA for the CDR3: TGCAGCGGGGGGGTAGCCTACGAGCAGTACTTC.

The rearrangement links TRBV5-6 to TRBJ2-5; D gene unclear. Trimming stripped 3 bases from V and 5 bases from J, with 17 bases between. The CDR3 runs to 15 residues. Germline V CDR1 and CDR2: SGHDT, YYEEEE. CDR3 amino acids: CASSYVQVGSETQYF. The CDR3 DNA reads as TGTGCCAGCAGCTACGTTCAAGTGGGGTCGGAGACCCAGTACTTC.

This chain's CDR3 is CASSSTAPPIKQYF. DNA of the CDR3: TGTGCCAGCAGTTCAACGGCGCCACCAATAAAGCAGTATTTT. This rearrangement joins TRBV27 to TRBJ2-3; D remains unclear. Germline V gives CDR1 MNHEY, CDR2 SMNVEV (reference sequence). CDR3 length equals 14 residues. V lost 4 bases and J 11 bases, leaving 19 bases between the germline ends.

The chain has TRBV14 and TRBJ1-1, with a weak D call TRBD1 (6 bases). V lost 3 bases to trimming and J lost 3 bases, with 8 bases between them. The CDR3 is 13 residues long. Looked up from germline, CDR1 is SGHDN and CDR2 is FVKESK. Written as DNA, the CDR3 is TGTGCCAGCAGCCACGCAGGGGACACTGAAGCTTTCTTT. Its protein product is CASSHAGDTEAFF.

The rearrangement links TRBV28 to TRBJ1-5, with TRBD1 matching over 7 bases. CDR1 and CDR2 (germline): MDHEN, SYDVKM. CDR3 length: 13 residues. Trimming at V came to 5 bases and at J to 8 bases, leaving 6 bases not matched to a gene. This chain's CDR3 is CASSGTVREPQHF. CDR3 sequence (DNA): TGTGCCAGCAGTGGGACAGTCCGGGAGCCCCAGCATTTT.

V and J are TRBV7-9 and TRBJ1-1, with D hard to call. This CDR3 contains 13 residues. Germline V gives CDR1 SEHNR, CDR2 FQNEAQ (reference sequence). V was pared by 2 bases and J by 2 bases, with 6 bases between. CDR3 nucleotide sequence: TGTGCCAGCAGCTTACTGGGAAACACTGAAGCTTTCTTT. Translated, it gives CASSLLGNTEAFF.

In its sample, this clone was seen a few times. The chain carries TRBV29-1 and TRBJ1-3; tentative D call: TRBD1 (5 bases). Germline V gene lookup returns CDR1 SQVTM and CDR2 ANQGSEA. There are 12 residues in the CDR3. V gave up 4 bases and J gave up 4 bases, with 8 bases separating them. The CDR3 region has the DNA TGCAGCGTTGGAGGGGCGGGAAACACCATATATTTT. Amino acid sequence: CSVGGAGNTIYF.

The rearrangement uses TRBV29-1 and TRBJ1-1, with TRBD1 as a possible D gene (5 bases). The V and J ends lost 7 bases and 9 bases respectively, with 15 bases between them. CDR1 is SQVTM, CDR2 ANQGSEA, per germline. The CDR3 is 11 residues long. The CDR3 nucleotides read TGCAGCGCCGGGACGGCCGGTCAAGCTTTCTTT. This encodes CSAGTAGQAFF. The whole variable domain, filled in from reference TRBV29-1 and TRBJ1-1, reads SAVISQKPSRDICQRGTSLTIQCQVDSQVTMMFWYRQQPGQSLTLIATANQGSEATYESGFVIDKFPISRPNLTFSTLTVSNMSPEDSSIYLCSAGTAGQAFFGQGTRLTVV.

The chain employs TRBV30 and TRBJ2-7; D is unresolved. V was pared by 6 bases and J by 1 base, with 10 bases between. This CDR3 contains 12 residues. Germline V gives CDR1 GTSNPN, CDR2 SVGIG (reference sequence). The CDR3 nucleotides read TGTGCCTGCGTTGGCGGATCCTACGAGCAGTACTTC. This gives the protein CACVGGSYEQYF. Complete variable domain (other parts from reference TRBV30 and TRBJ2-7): SQTIHQWPATLVQPVGSPLSLECTVEGTSNPNLYWYRQAAGRGLQLLFYSVGIGQISSEVPQNLSASRPQDRQFILSSKKLLLSDSGFYLCACVGGSYEQYFGPGTRLTVT.

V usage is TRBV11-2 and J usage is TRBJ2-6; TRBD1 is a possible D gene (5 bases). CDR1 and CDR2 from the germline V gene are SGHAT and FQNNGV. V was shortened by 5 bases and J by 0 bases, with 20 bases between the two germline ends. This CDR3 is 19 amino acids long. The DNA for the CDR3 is TGTGCCAGCAGCCCTGGTAGGGGCGCAACCCGCTCTGGGGCCAACGTCCTGACTTTC. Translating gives CASSPGRGATRSGANVLTF.

CDR3 in DNA: TGTGCCAGCAGTTACTCGAGAAGCTTCTCCTACGAGCAGTACTTC. This sequence encodes CASSYSRSFSYEQYF. The genes are TRBV6-5 and TRBJ2-7; D is unresolved. Trimming stripped 0 bases from V and 0 bases from J, with 9 bases between. Germline CDR1 is MNHEY and CDR2 is SVGAGI. This CDR3 is 15 amino acids long.

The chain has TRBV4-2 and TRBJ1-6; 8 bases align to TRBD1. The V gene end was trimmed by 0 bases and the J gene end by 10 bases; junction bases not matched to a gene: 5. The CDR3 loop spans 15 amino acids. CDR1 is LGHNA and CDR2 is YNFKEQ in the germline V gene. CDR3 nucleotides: TGTGCCAGCAGCCAAGAGGACAGGGAAGTCTCACCCCTCCACTTT. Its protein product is CASSQEDREVSPLHF.

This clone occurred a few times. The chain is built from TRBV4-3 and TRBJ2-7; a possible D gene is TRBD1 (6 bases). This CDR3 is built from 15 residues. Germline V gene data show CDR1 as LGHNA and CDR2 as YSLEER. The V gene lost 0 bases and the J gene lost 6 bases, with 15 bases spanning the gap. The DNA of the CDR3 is TGCGCCAGCAGCCAAGATCAGGGGATGCCCTCCGAGCAGTACTTC. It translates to CASSQDQGMPSEQYF.

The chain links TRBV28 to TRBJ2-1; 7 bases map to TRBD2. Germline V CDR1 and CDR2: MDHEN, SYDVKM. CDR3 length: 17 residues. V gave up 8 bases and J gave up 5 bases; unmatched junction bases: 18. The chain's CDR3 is CASAYRPLGGGDNEQFF. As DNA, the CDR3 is TGTGCCAGCGCATATCGTCCTTTGGGGGGAGGGGACAATGAGCAGTTCTTC. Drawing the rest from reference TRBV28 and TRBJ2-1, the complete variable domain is DVKVTQSSRYLVKRTGEKVFLECVQDMDHENMFWYRQDPGLGLRLIYFSYDVKMKEKGDIPEGYSVSREKKERFSLILESASTNQTSMYLCASAYRPLGGGDNEQFFGPGTRLTVL.

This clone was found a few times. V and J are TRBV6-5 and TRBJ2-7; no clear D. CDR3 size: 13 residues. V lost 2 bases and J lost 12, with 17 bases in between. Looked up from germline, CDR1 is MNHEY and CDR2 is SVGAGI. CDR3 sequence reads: CASSYEPGRLAYF. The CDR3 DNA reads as TGTGCCAGCAGTTACGAACCCGGACGCTTGGCGTACTTC.

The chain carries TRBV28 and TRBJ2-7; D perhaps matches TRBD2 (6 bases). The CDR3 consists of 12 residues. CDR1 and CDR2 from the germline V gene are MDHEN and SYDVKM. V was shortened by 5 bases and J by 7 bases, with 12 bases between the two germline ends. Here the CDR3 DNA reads TGTGCCAGCAGTGGCGGGAACCTTGAGCAGTACTTC. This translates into CASSGGNLEQYF. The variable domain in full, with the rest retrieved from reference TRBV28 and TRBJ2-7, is DVKVTQSSRYLVKRTGEKVFLECVQDMDHENMFWYRQDPGLGLRLIYFSYDVKMKEKGDIPEGYSVSREKKERFSLILESASTNQTSMYLCASSGGNLEQYFGPGTRLTVT.

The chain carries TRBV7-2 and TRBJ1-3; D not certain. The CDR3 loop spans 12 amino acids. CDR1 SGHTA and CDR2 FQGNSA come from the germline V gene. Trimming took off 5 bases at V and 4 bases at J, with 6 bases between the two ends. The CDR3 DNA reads TGTGCCAGCAGCCCCGGGGGAAACACCATATATTTT. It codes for CASSPGGNTIYF.

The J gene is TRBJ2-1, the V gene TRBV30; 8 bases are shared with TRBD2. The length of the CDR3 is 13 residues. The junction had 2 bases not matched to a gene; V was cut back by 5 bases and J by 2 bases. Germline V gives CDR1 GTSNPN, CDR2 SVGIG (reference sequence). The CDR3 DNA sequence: TGTGCCTGGCGGGGGGGCGCCTACAATGAGCAGTTCTTC. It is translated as CAWRGGAYNEQFF. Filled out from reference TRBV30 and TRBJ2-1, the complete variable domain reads SQTIHQWPATLVQPVGSPLSLECTVEGTSNPNLYWYRQAAGRGLQLLFYSVGIGQISSEVPQNLSASRPQDRQFILSSKKLLLSDSGFYLCAWRGGAYNEQFFGPGTRLTVL.

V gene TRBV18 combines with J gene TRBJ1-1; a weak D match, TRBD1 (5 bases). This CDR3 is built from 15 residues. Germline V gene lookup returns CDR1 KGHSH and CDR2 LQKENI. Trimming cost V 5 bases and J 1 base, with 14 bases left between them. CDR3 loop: CASSSSATENTEAFF. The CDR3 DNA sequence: TGTGCCAGCTCATCCTCTGCGACAGAGAACACTGAAGCTTTCTTT.

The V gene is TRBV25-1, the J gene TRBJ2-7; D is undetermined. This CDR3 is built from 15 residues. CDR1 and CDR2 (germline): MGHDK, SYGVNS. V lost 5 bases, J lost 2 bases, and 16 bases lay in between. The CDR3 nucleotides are TGTGCCAGCAGTATATATCGCGGCGTCACCTACGAGCAGTACTTC. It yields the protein CASSIYRGVTYEQYF.

This CDR3 is CSADGTSGRTDTQYF. Here the CDR3 DNA reads TGCAGCGCCGACGGGACTAGCGGACGCACAGATACGCAGTATTTT. The rearrangement uses TRBV29-1 and TRBJ2-3; 11 bases map to TRBD2. The CDR3 is 15 residues long. CDR1 and CDR2 from the germline V gene are SQVTM and ANQGSEA. V gave up 7 bases and J gave up 1 base; unmatched junction bases: 7.

Here the CDR3 DNA reads TGTGCCAGCAGCTTCGGGACTAGAGACTACGAGCAGTACTTC. This translates into CASSFGTRDYEQYF. The rearrangement joins TRBV11-2 to TRBJ2-7, with TRBD2 identical over 8 bases. The germline V gene has CDR1 SGHAT and CDR2 FQNNGV. The V and J ends lost 3 bases and 3 bases, in that order; junction bases with no gene match: 4. The CDR3 totals 14 residues.

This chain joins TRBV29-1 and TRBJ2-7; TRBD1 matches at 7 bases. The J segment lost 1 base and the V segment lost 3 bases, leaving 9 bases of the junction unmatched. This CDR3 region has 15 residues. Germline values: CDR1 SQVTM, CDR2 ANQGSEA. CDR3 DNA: TGCAGCGTTGACAGTAAGGCAGGGGGATCCTACGAGCAGTACTTC. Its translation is CSVDSKAGGSYEQYF.

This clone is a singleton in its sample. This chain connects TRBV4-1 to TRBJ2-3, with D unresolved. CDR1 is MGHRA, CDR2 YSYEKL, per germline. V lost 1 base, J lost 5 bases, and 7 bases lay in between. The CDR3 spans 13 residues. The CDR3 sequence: CASSQGTEDTQYF. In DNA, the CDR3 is TGCGCCAGCAGCCAAGGGACCGAAGATACGCAGTATTTT.

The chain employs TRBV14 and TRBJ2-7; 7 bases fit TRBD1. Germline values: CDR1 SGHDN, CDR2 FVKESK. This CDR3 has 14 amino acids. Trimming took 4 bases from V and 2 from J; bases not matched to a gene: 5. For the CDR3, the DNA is TGTGCCAGCAGCCTATCACAGGGGCCCTACGAGCAGTACTTC. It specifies CASSLSQGPYEQYF. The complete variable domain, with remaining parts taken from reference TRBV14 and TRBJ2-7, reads EAGVTQFPSHSVIEKGQTVTLRCDPISGHDNLYWYRRVMGKEIKFLLHFVKESKQDESGMPNNRFLAERTGGTYSTLKVQPAELEDSGVYFCASSLSQGPYEQYFGPGTRLTVT.

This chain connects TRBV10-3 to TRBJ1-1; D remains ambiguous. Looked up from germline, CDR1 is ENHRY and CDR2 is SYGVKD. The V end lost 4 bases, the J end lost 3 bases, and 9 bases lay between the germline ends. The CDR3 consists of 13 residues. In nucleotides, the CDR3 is TGTGCCATCAGTGTGCGGGATGACACTGAAGCTTTCTTT. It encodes CAISVRDDTEAFF.

CDR3 DNA sequence: TGTGCCAGCAGCTTCCGAGGACTAGCGGGATCCGCAGATACGCAGTATTTT. It translates to CASSFRGLAGSADTQYF. The chain carries TRBV7-2 and TRBJ2-3; 12 nucleotides agree with TRBD2. Trimming cost V 3 bases and J 4 bases; bases outside gene matches: 8. This CDR3 comprises 17 residues. Germline-derived CDR1 and CDR2 are SGHTA and FQGNSA.

The chain's CDR3 is CSAIIRDRGSTEAFF. The CDR3 nucleotides read TGCAGCGCTATAATCCGGGACAGGGGAAGCACTGAAGCTTTCTTT. The J gene is TRBJ1-1, the V gene TRBV29-1, with TRBD1 matching over 10 bases. Germline CDR1 and CDR2: SQVTM and ANQGSEA. The ends lost 7 bases at V and 4 bases at J; junction bases unmatched: 12. This CDR3 region has 15 residues.

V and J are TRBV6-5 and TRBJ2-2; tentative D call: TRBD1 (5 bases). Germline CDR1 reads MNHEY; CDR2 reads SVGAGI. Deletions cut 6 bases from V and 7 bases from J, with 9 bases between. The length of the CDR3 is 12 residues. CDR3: CASSRQIGELFF. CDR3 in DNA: TGTGCCAGCAGCCGACAGATCGGGGAGCTGTTTTTT.

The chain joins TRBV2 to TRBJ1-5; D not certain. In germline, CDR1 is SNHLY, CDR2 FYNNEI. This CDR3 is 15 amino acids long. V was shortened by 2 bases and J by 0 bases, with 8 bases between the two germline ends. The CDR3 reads CASSERPDSNQPQHF. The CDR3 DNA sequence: TGTGCCAGCAGTGAACGGCCAGATAGCAATCAGCCCCAGCATTTT.

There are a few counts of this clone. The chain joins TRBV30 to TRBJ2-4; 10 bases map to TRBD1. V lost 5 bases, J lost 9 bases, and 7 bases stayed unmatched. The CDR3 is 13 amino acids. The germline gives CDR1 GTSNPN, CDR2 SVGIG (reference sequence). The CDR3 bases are TGTGCCTGGCGGGACAGGGGACAGGGCATTCAGTACTTC. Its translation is CAWRDRGQGIQYF.

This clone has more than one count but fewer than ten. The CDR3 region is CASSPGQGRPAGANVLTF. The CDR3, as DNA: TGTGCCAGTAGCCCGGGACAGGGTCGTCCTGCTGGGGCCAACGTCCTGACTTTC. This chain links TRBV19 with TRBJ2-6; 9 bases line up with TRBD1. There are 18 residues in the CDR3. J was trimmed by 2 bases and V by 6 bases; bases with no gene match: 11. Germline values: CDR1 LNHDA, CDR2 SQIVND (reference sequence).